Listed here are 17 T cell receptor beta chains from one sample, sequenced in a study of shared clonotypes between healthy human individuals. It was CD45RO-negative cells, positively selected for CCR7, that made up naive CD8 cells, with terminally differentiated effector memory CD45RA+ cells excluded. TCRdb keeps only in-frame clones here, not all; method: immunoSEQ multiplex PCR. The sample includes 1.5 million to 2.5 million clones, approximately 95% of them seen just once. Sequencing was performed on naive CD8+ T cells sorted from blood. These receptors all stem from a man aged 18 to 29 in good health.

The gene calls are TRBV27 and TRBJ2-3, with a possible D match to TRBD2 (6 bases). The CDR3 is made up of 14 amino acids. The germline V gene encodes CDR1 MNHEY and CDR2 SMNVEV (reference sequence). V shed 2 bases and J shed 7 bases, with 13 bases lying between them. The CDR3 protein is CASSLGQRGNTQYF. The CDR3 DNA reads TGTGCCAGCAGTTTAGGGCAACGCGGGAATACGCAGTATTTT.

V usage is TRBV7-8 and J usage is TRBJ1-6; a possible D gene is TRBD1 (6 bases). The V gene lost 5 bases and the J gene lost 5 bases, with 16 bases spanning the gap. This CDR3 is 16 amino acids long. The germline V gene encodes CDR1 SGHVS and CDR2 FQNEAQ. The CDR3 sequence is CASSTSGTLNNSPLHF. The CDR3 nucleotides are TGTGCCAGCAGCACATCCGGGACATTAAATAATTCACCCCTCCACTTT.

The V and J genes are TRBV5-1 and TRBJ2-7; D is perhaps TRBD1 (5 bases). The CDR3 loop spans 12 amino acids. Germline-derived CDR1 and CDR2 are SGHRS and YFSETQ. V was clipped by 8 bases and J by 4 bases, with 13 bases between them. CDR3 sequence reads: CASTGVRYEQYF. The CDR3 nucleotides read TGCGCCAGTACAGGCGTCCGGTACGAGCAGTACTTC.

The V call is TRBV2, the J call TRBJ1-2; D uncertain. This CDR3 is 14 amino acids long. Germline CDR1 SNHLY, CDR2 FYNNEI. Trimming shortened V by 3 bases and J by 4 bases, and 12 bases separated the two germline ends. The DNA of the CDR3 is TGTGCCAGCAGTGACCCCGGGGTGGGCTATGGCTACACCTTC. This sequence encodes CASSDPGVGYGYTF.

The chain couples TRBV7-6 to TRBJ2-1, with a weak D call TRBD1 (6 bases). In germline, CDR1 is SGHVS, CDR2 FNYEAQ. Trimming removed 6 bases from V and 5 bases from J, with 17 bases in between. The CDR3 loop spans 15 amino acids. CDR3 sequence (DNA): TGTGCCAGCAGTCCAATCGGGACAACGAACAATGAGCAGTTCTTC. This gives the protein CASSPIGTTNNEQFF.

As for this clone: Different DNA sequences within this sample yield the same CDR3. V usage is TRBV19 and J usage is TRBJ1-1; D is unclear. Trimming took 1 base from V and 5 from J, leaving 5 bases between them. Germline V lookup: CDR1 LNHDA, CDR2 SQIVND (reference sequence). This CDR3 is built from 12 residues. The CDR3 bases are TGTGCCAGTAGTATAGGAAGGACTGAAGCTTTCTTT. This encodes CASSIGRTEAFF.

The chain combines TRBV7-8 with TRBJ2-7; D remains ambiguous. This CDR3 contains 13 residues. Germline loops: CDR1 SGHVS, CDR2 FQNEAQ. The ends were cut back, 2 bases at V and 5 bases at J, with 10 bases in the middle. The CDR3 region has the DNA TGTGCCAGCAGCTTACTAAGAACGGACGAGCAGTACTTC. This sequence encodes CASSLLRTDEQYF.

V gene TRBV7-2 combines with J gene TRBJ2-1, with 12 positions matching TRBD2. Germline V CDR1 and CDR2: SGHTA, FQGNSA. The J segment lost 7 bases and the V segment lost 4 bases, leaving 5 bases of the junction unmatched. The CDR3 covers 15 residues. CDR3 in DNA: TGTGCCAGCAGCTCTCTAGCGGGAGGGCCAAATGAGCAGTTCTTC. It specifies CASSSLAGGPNEQFF. The variable domain in full, completed from reference TRBV7-2 and TRBJ2-1, reads GAGVSQSPSNKVTEKGKDVELRCDPISGHTALYWYRQSLGQGLEFLIYFQGNSAPDKSGLPSDRFSAERTGGSVSTLTIQRTQQEDSAVYLCASSSLAGGPNEQFFGPGTRLTVL.

The chain uses TRBV7-6 and TRBJ2-7; D ambiguous. The CDR3 has 13 amino acids. V was pared by 2 bases and J by 2 bases, with 7 bases between. Looked up from germline, CDR1 is SGHVS and CDR2 is FNYEAQ. CDR3 coding DNA: TGTGCCAGCAGCTTAAGTTCGACCTACGAGCAGTACTTC. Protein product: CASSLSSTYEQYF.

The V gene is TRBV4-1, the J gene TRBJ1-6; no firm D call. The germline V gene encodes CDR1 MGHRA and CDR2 YSYEKL. V was cut by 1 base and J by 13 bases, with 20 bases left in between. The CDR3 runs to 16 residues. The CDR3 region is CASSQAARAIPDPLHF. As DNA, the CDR3 is TGCGCCAGCAGCCAAGCCGCCCGGGCAATTCCAGACCCCCTCCACTTT.

This clone came up once. The V and J genes are TRBV5-6 and TRBJ2-1, with 7 bases aligning to TRBD2. The CDR3 runs 14 residues. V shed 2 bases and J 6 bases; nucleotides not matched to a gene: 5. CDR1 SGHDT and CDR2 YYEEEE come from the germline V gene. The CDR3 DNA is TGTGCCAGCAGCTTCGTGTCTAGCGGCAATGAGCAGTTCTTC. Its translation is CASSFVSSGNEQFF.

The rearrangement links TRBV6-5 to TRBJ2-5, with TRBD1 as a possible D gene (5 bases). Germline CDR1 is MNHEY and CDR2 is SVGAGI. The V gene lost 5 bases and the J gene lost 7 bases, with 11 bases spanning the gap. The CDR3 totals 12 residues. CDR3 nucleotides: TGTGCCAGCAGTGCAGGGTCTGGGACCCAGTACTTC. This codes for CASSAGSGTQYF.

The chain carries TRBV5-6 and TRBJ2-7; perhaps TRBD2 as D (6 bases). Trimming cost V 4 bases and J 0 bases, with 11 bases left between them. This CDR3 is 14 amino acids long. Germline V gene data show CDR1 as SGHDT and CDR2 as YYEEEE. The CDR3 is CASSPGVISYEQYF. The CDR3 DNA sequence: TGTGCCAGCAGCCCGGGGGTAATCTCCTACGAGCAGTACTTC.

This clone was seen a single time. The identical CDR3 is also encoded by other nucleotide sequences in the sample. The rearrangement links TRBV9 to TRBJ2-1, with a tentative D call TRBD2 (6 bases). V was shortened by 3 bases and J by 2 bases, with 9 bases between the two germline ends. CDR1 and CDR2 from the germline V gene are SGDLS and YYNGEE. The CDR3 covers 14 residues. CDR3 residues: CASSAGLPYNEQFF. Here the CDR3 DNA reads TGTGCCAGCAGCGCTGGACTACCCTACAATGAGCAGTTCTTC.

The V gene is TRBV13, the J gene TRBJ2-7; no clear D gene. This CDR3 comprises 14 residues. Germline V CDR1 and CDR2: PRHDT, FYEKMQ (reference sequence). The V end was cut by 0 bases, the J end by 3 bases, with 9 bases between. The CDR3 region is CASSLGAEIYEQYF. The CDR3, as DNA: TGTGCCAGCAGCTTAGGGGCCGAAATCTACGAGCAGTACTTC.

This chain uses TRBV28 with TRBJ1-5; D ambiguous. Germline lookup yields CDR1 MDHEN and CDR2 SYDVKM. CDR3 length: 13 residues. With 6 bases removed from V and 3 bases from J, the gap between germline ends came to 9 bases. CDR3 sequence: CASSNIINQPQHF. The CDR3 DNA reads TGTGCCAGCAGCAACATAATCAATCAGCCCCAGCATTTT.

This chain uses TRBV6-5 with TRBJ2-2; no clear D gene. The V gene's germline CDR1 is MNHEY and CDR2 SVGAGI. The CDR3 is 13 amino acids. V was pared by 2 bases and J by 7 bases, with 8 bases between. Here the CDR3 DNA reads TGTGCCAGCAGTTACAATGAATACGGGGAGCTGTTTTTT. It codes for CASSYNEYGELFF.